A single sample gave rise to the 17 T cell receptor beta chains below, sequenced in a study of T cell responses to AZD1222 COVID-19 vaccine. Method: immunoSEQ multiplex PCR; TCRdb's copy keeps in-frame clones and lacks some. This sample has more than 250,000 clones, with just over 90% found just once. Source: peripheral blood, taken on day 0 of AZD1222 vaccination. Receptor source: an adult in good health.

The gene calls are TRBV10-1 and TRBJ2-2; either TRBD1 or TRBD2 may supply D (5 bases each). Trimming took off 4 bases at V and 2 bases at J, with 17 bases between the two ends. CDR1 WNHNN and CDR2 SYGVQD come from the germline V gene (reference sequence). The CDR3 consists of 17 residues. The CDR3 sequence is CASSGGRYSGNTGELFF. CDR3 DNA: TGCGCCAGCAGTGGGGGCCGGTACAGCGGTAACACCGGGGAGCTGTTTTTT.

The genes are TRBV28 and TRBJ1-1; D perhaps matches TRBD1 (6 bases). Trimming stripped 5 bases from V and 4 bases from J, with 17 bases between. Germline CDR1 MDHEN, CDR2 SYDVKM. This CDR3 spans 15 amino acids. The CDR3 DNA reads TGTGCCAGCAGTGGGGGGGCAGGGAGGACCACTGAAGCTTTCTTT. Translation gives CASSGGAGRTTEAFF.

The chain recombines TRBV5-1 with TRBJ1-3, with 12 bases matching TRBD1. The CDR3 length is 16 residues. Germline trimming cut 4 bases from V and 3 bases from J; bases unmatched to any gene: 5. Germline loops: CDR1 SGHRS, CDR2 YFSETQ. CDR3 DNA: TGCGCCAGCAGCCGGGACAGGGGGCTCGGTGGAAACACCATATATTTT. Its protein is CASSRDRGLGGNTIYF. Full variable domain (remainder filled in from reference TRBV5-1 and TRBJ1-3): KAGVTQTPRYLIKTRGQQVTLSCSPISGHRSVSWYQQTPGQGLQFLFEYFSETQRNKGNFPGRFSGRQFSNSRSEMNVSTLELGDSALYLCASSRDRGLGGNTIYFGEGSWLTVV.

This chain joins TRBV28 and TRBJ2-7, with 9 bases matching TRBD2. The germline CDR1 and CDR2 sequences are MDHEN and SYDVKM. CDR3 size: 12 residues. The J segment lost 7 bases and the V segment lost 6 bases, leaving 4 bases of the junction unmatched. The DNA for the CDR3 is TGTGCCAGCAGACTTCTAGCGGGAGAGCAGTACTTC. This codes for CASRLLAGEQYF.

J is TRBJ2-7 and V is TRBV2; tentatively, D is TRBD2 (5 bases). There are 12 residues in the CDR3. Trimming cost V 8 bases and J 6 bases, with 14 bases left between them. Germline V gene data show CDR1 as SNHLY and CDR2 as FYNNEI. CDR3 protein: CASVRAGGEQYF. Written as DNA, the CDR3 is TGTGCCAGCGTCCGGGCGGGCGGCGAGCAGTACTTC.

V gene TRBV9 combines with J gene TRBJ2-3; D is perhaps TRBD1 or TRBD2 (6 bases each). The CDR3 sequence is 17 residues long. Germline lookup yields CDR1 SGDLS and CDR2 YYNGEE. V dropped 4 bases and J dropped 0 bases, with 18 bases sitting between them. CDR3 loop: CASSLKGGGPSTDTQYF. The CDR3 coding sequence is TGTGCCAGCAGCCTAAAGGGTGGGGGGCCCAGCACAGATACGCAGTATTTT.

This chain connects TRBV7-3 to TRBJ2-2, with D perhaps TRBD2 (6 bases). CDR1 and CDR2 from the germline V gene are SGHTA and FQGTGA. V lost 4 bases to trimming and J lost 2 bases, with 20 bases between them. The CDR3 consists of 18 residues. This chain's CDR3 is CASSSRRDGRANTGELFF. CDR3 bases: TGTGCCAGCAGCTCGCGGAGGGACGGGCGGGCAAACACCGGGGAGCTGTTTTTT.

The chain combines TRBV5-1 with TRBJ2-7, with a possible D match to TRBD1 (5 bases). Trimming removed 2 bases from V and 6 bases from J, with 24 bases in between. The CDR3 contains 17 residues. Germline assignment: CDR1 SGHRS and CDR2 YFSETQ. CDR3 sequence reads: CASSFDPPPGFDSEQYF. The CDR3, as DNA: TGCGCCAGCAGCTTCGACCCCCCGCCAGGATTCGACAGCGAGCAGTACTTC.

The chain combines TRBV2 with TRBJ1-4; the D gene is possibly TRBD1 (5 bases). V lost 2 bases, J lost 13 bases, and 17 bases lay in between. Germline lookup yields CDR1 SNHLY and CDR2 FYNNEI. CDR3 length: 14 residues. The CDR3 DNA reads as TGTGCCAGCAGTGAATACCAGGGCCTTGAAGGACTGTTTTTT. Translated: CASSEYQGLEGLFF.

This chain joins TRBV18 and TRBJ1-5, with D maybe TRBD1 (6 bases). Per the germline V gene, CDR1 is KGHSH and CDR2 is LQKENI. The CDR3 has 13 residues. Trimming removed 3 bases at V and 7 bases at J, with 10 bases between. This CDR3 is CASSPGRGQPQHF. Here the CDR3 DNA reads TGTGCCAGCTCACCGGGCAGGGGCCAGCCCCAGCATTTT.

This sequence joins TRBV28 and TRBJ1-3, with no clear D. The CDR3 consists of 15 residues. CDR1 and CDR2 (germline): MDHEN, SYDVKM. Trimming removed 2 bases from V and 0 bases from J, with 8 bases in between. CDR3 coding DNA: TGTGCCAGCAGTTTAACGTGGGGCTCTGGAAACACCATATATTTT. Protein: CASSLTWGSGNTIYF.

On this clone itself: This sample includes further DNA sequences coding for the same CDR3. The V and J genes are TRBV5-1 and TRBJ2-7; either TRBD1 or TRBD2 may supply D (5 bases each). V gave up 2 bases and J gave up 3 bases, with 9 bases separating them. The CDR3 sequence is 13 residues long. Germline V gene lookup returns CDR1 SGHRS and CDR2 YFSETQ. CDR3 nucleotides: TGCGCCAGCAGCTTCGGGGACCGCTACGAGCAGTACTTC. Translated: CASSFGDRYEQYF. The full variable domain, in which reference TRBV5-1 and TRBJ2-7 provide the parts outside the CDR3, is KAGVTQTPRYLIKTRGQQVTLSCSPISGHRSVSWYQQTPGQGLQFLFEYFSETQRNKGNFPGRFSGRQFSNSRSEMNVSTLELGDSALYLCASSFGDRYEQYFGPGTRLTVT.

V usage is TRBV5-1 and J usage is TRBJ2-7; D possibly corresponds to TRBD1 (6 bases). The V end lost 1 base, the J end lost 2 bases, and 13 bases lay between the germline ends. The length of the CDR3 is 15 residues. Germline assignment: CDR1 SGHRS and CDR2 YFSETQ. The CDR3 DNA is TGCGCCAGCAGCTTGAACAGGGAATCCCCCTACGAGCAGTACTTC. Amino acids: CASSLNRESPYEQYF.

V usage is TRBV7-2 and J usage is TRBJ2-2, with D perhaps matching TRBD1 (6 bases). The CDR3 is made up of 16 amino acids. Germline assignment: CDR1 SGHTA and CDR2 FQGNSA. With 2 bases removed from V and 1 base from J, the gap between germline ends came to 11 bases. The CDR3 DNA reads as TGTGCCAGCAGCTTATATGCGACAGGGAACACCGGGGAGCTGTTTTTT. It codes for CASSLYATGNTGELFF. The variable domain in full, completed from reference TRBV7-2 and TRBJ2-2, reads GAGVSQSPSNKVTEKGKDVELRCDPISGHTALYWYRQSLGQGLEFLIYFQGNSAPDKSGLPSDRFSAERTGGSVSTLTIQRTQQEDSAVYLCASSLYATGNTGELFFGEGSRLTVL.

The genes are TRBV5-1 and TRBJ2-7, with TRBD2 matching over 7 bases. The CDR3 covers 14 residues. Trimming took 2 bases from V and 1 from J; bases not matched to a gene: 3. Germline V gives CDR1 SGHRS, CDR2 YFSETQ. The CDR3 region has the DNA TGCGCCAGCAGCTTATTGGGGGGGTCCTACGAGCAGTACTTC. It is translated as CASSLLGGSYEQYF.

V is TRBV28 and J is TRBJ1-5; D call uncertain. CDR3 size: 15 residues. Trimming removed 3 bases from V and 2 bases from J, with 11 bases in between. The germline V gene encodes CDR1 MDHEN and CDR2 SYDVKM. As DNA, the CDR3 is TGTGCCAGCAGTTTTAGTAGCGGGGGCAATCAGCCCCAGCATTTT. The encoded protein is CASSFSSGGNQPQHF. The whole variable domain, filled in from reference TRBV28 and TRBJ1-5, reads DVKVTQSSRYLVKRTGEKVFLECVQDMDHENMFWYRQDPGLGLRLIYFSYDVKMKEKGDIPEGYSVSREKKERFSLILESASTNQTSMYLCASSFSSGGNQPQHFGDGTRLSIL.

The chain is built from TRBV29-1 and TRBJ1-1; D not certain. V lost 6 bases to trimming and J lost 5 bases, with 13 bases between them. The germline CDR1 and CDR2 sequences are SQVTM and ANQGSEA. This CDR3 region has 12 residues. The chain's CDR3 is CSVTVFKTEAFF. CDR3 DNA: TGCAGCGTCACCGTGTTTAAGACTGAAGCTTTCTTT. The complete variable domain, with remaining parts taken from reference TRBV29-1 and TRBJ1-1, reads SAVISQKPSRDICQRGTSLTIQCQVDSQVTMMFWYRQQPGQSLTLIATANQGSEATYESGFVIDKFPISRPNLTFSTLTVSNMSPEDSSIYLCSVTVFKTEAFFGQGTRLTVV.